The 15 T cell receptor beta chains given below trace back to one sample, sequenced in a study of regulatory T cells in long-lasting Graves disease. For TCR beta, libraries came from iRepertoire HTBI primers and Arm-PCR of CDR3 regions. TCRdb fed the multiplex PCR reads into MiXCR, producing one record per CDR3 protein. The sample has 450,000 or so distinct CDR3 sequences, 20% seen once. The time point was: persistent/refractory GD, antithyroid drugs over 5 years with positive TRAb. Construction of the TCR library relied on RNA isolated from PBMCs. The sequencing used peripheral blood mononuclear cells (PBMCs), collected when the disease was refractory, from a patient treated with antithyroid drugs. The receptors were gathered from a female donor with Graves disease.

Ten or more counts support this clonotype. This chain connects TRBV11-2 to TRBJ1-2; D gene unclear. This CDR3 region has 11 residues. Germline-derived CDR1 and CDR2 are SGHAT and FQNNGV. V gave up 4 bases and J gave up 5 bases, with 5 bases separating them. The CDR3 here is CASSSIYGYTF. The CDR3 region has the DNA TGTGCCAGCAGCTCCATTTATGGCTACACCTTC.

This clonotype appeared many times. The chain uses TRBV6-5 and TRBJ1-1, with D unresolved. The V gene's germline CDR1 is MNHEY and CDR2 SVGAGI. The CDR3 totals 17 residues. Between the trimmed V and J ends, which lost 2 bases and 3 bases, there was a span of 19 bases. The CDR3 here is CASSYEFLGQLYTEAFF. CDR3 bases: TGTGCCAGCAGTTACGAGTTTTTGGGCCAGTTATACACTGAAGCTTTCTTT.

The gene calls are TRBV30 and TRBJ2-7; TRBD1 matches at 8 bases. The germline V gene encodes CDR1 GTSNPN and CDR2 SVGIG (reference sequence). Trimming at V came to 2 bases and at J to 5 bases, leaving 11 bases not matched to a gene. This CDR3 spans 15 amino acids. This CDR3 reads CAWSKRDRPRDEQYF. The CDR3 DNA follows: TGTGCCTGGAGTAAAAGGGACAGGCCTCGGGACGAGCAGTACTTC.

This clonotype was counted a few times. Germline is not matched at one junction end, which may reflect a read error. The rearrangement links TRBV19 to TRBJ2-7, with D maybe TRBD1 (5 bases). This CDR3 contains 15 residues. Germline V gene lookup returns CDR1 LNHDA and CDR2 SQIVND (reference sequence). CDR3 nucleotides: TGTGCCAGTAGAAGAGATCCGACAGCTCGCTACAAGCAGTACTTC. Amino acids: CASRRDPTARYKQYF.

This clonotype has a count of ten or more. The genes are TRBV20-1 and TRBJ2-2, with 11 bases identical to TRBD2. CDR1 and CDR2 (germline): DFQATT, SNEGSKA (reference sequence). V lost 0 bases, J lost 5 bases, and 14 bases stayed unmatched. The CDR3 is made up of 19 amino acids. Written as DNA, the CDR3 is TGCAGTGCTAGAGAGTTTGGGCTAGCGGGAGGCCCACGGACCGGGGAGCTGTTTTTT. Translation: CSAREFGLAGGPRTGELFF.

This clonotype has at least ten counts. CDR3 sequence reads: CAWSSGANVLTF. CDR3 nucleotide sequence: TGTGCCTGGAGCTCTGGGGCCAACGTCCTGACTTTC. The chain has TRBV30 and TRBJ2-6; the D is unclear. CDR3 size: 12 residues. V was clipped by 3 bases and J by 0 bases, with 0 bases between them. The germline gives CDR1 GTSNPN, CDR2 SVGIG (reference sequence).

This clonotype was seen more than once but under ten times. The rearrangement links TRBV12-5 to TRBJ2-7; unclear D gene. The CDR3 extends over 15 amino acids. V lost 6 bases to trimming and J lost 4 bases, with 19 bases between them. Per the germline V gene, CDR1 is LGHNT and CDR2 is FRNRAP. The CDR3 region is CASGSNGRLPYEQYF. In nucleotides, the CDR3 is TGTGCTAGTGGGTCCAACGGACGCCTCCCATACGAGCAGTACTTC.

This clonotype was seen more than once but under ten times. The rearrangement links TRBV24-1 to TRBJ2-2; D may be TRBD1 (5 bases). Trimming removed 4 bases from V and 0 bases from J, with 11 bases in between. The germline CDR1 and CDR2 sequences are KGHDR and SFDVKD. The CDR3 spans 16 residues. Here the CDR3 reads CATSETTDANTGELFF. The CDR3 nucleotides are TGTGCCACCAGTGAGACGACAGACGCGAACACCGGGGAGCTGTTTTTT.

A few counts support this clonotype. A much larger clone sits a single nucleotide away, making a read error possible. No conserved phenylalanine or tryptophan is present at the end of the CDR3, so a read error is the likely explanation. The chain carries TRBV6-5 and TRBJ2-7, with TRBD2 matching over 10 bases. The CDR3 sequence is 17 residues long. The germline V gene has CDR1 MNHEY and CDR2 SVGAGI. Trimming at V came to 4 bases and at J to 0 bases, leaving 9 bases not matched to a gene. CDR3 DNA sequence: TGTGCCAGCAGTTCCCACCCCGGGACTAGCGCCTCCTACGAGCAGTACTCC. Protein product: CASSSHPGTSASYEQYS.

This clonotype showed up just a few times. J is TRBJ2-5 and V is TRBV12-3 or TRBV12-4; the match to TRBD2 covers 9 bases. CDR3 length equals 17 residues. V trimming: 3 bases; J trimming: 4 bases; junction bases outside the gene matches: 12. CDR3 in amino acids: CASSFLTSREGPETQYF. The CDR3, as DNA: TGTGCCAGCAGTTTTTTAACCTCGCGGGAGGGCCCAGAGACCCAGTACTTC.

Points on this clonotype: Being one base from a much bigger clone, this may be a read error. The chain carries TRBV28 and TRBJ2-7, with 10 bases aligning to TRBD2. CDR1 is MDHEN, CDR2 SYDVKM, per germline. The CDR3 loop spans 15 amino acids. CDR3 nucleotide sequence: TGTGCCGGCAGTTCCCTAGCGGGAGACTCCTCCGAGCAGTACTTC. Translated, it gives CAGSSLAGDSSEQYF.

This chain links TRBV6-2 or TRBV6-3 with TRBJ2-3, with 9 bases identical to TRBD2. The CDR3 contains 17 residues. With V trimmed by 5 bases and J by 6 bases, 15 bases remained unmatched. Germline CDR1 and CDR2: MNHEY and SVGEGT. CDR3 nucleotide sequence: TGTGCCAGCAGTGAACCCACGCGGGAGGGCATTGATGATACGCAGTATTTT. It yields the protein CASSEPTREGIDDTQYF.

About this clonotype: One base away lies a much larger clone, so this may be a sequencing read error. This chain links TRBV27 with TRBJ2-7; 13 nucleotides agree with TRBD2. This CDR3 is 17 amino acids long. The germline gives CDR1 MNHEY, CDR2 SMNVEV (reference sequence). V lost 2 bases, J lost 2 bases, and 6 bases stayed unmatched. DNA for the CDR3: TGTGCCAGCAGTTTAGGGACTAGCGGGGCATTTACCTACGAGCAGTACTTC. Translating it yields CASSLGTSGAFTYEQYF.

The sample holds many counts of this clonotype. The chain employs TRBV6-2 or TRBV6-3 and TRBJ2-7, with 8 bases identical to TRBD1. The ends lost 5 bases at V and 0 bases at J; junction bases unmatched: 6. The germline CDR1 and CDR2 sequences are MNHEY and SVGEGT. The CDR3 has 15 amino acids. The CDR3 bases are TGTGCCAGCAGTCTCGGGACAGGATACTCCTACGAGCAGTACTTC. It yields the protein CASSLGTGYSYEQYF.

This clonotype was observed many times. The rearrangement joins TRBV7-2 to TRBJ1-4; the D gene is possibly TRBD1 (6 bases). The CDR3 contains 14 residues. Trimming removed 1 base at V and 8 bases at J, with 11 bases between. The germline gives CDR1 SGHTA, CDR2 FQGNSA. The CDR3 sequence is CASSLGGTGEKLFF. CDR3 coding DNA: TGTGCCAGCAGCTTAGGTGGAACAGGGGAAAAACTGTTTTTT.